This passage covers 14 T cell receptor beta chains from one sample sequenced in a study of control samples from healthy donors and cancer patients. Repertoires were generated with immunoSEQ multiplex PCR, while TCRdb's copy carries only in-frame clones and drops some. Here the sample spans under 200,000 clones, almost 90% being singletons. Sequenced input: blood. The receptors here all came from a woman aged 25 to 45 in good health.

CDR3 coding DNA: TGCGCCAGCGGCACAGAGGGGGGGACCTACGAGCAGTACTTC. Its protein product is CASGTEGGTYEQYF. This sequence joins TRBV5-1 and TRBJ2-7; maybe TRBD2 (7 bases). The CDR3 covers 14 residues. Between the trimmed V and J ends, which lost 7 bases and 2 bases, there was a span of 16 bases. Germline CDR1 reads SGHRS; CDR2 reads YFSETQ.

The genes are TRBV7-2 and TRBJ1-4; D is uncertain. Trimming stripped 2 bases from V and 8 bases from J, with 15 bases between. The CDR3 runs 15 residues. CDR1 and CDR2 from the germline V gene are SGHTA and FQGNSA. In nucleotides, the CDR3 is TGTGCCAGCAGCTTAATCAGTAGCCTTACCGAAAAACTGTTTTTT. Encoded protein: CASSLISSLTEKLFF. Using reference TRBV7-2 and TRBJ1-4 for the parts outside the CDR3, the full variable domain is GAGVSQSPSNKVTEKGKDVELRCDPISGHTALYWYRQSLGQGLEFLIYFQGNSAPDKSGLPSDRFSAERTGGSVSTLTIQRTQQEDSAVYLCASSLISSLTEKLFFGSGTQLSVL.

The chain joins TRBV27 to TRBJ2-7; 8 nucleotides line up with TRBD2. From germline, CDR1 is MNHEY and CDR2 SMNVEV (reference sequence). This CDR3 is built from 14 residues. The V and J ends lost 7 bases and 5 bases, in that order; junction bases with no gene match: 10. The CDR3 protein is CASKKSGSFHEQYF. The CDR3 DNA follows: TGTGCCAGCAAGAAAAGCGGGAGTTTCCACGAGCAGTACTTC.

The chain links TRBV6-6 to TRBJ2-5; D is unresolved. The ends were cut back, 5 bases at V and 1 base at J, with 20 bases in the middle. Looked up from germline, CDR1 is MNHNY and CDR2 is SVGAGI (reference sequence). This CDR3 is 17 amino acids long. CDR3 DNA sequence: TGTGCCAGCAGTCCTGGCCATTCCATACTCGTCCAAGAGACCCAGTACTTC. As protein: CASSPGHSILVQETQYF.

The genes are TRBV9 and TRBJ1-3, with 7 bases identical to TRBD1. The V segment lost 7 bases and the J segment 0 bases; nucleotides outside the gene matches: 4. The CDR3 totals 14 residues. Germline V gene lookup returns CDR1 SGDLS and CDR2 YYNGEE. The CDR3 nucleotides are TGTGCCAGCGGGGGACAGCTCTCTGGAAACACCATATATTTT. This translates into CASGGQLSGNTIYF.

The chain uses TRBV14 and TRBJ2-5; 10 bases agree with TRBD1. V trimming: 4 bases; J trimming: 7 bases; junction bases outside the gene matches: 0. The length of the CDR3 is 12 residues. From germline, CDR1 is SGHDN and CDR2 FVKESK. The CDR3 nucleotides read TGTGCCAGCAGCCGGGACAGGGGGACCCAGTACTTC. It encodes CASSRDRGTQYF.

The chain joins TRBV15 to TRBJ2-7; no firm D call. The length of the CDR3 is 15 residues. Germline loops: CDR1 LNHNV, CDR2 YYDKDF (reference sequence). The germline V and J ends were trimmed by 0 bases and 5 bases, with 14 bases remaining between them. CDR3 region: CATSRDLPSGDEQYF. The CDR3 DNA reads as TGTGCCACCAGCAGAGATCTTCCGTCAGGTGACGAGCAGTACTTC.

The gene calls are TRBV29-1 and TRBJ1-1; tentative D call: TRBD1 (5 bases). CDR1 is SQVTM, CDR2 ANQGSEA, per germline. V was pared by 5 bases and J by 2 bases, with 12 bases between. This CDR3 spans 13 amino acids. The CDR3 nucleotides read TGCAGCGTTCGGAGGGGACCTAACACTGAAGCTTTCTTT. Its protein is CSVRRGPNTEAFF.

The CDR3 coding sequence is TGTGCCAGCAGTGTGGGACAGGGTAGCAATCAGCCCCAGCATTTT. Translated: CASSVGQGSNQPQHF. The chain has TRBV28 and TRBJ1-5; 9 bases map to TRBD1. The CDR3 runs to 15 residues. The trim removed 5 bases at V and 0 bases at J, leaving 2 bases unmatched. CDR1 MDHEN and CDR2 SYDVKM come from the germline V gene.

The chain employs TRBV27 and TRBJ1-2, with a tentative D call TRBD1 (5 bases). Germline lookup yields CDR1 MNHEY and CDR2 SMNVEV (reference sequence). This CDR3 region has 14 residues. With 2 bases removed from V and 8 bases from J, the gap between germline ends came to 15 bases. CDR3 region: CASSLNRGMRGYTF. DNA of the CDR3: TGTGCCAGCAGTTTAAACCGGGGCATGCGGGGCTACACCTTC.

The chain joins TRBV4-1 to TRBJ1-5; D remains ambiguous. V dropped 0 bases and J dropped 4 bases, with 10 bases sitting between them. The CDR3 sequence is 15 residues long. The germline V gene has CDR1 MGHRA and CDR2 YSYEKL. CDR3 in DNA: TGCGCCAGCAGCCAAGATGGGGTCCTTAATCAGCCCCAGCATTTT. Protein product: CASSQDGVLNQPQHF.

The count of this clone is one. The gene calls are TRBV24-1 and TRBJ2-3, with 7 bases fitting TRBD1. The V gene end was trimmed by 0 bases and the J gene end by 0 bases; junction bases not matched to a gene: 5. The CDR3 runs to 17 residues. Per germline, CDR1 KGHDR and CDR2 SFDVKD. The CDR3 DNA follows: TGTGCCACCAGTGATTTGCCCCGGGACAGCAGCACAGATACGCAGTATTTT. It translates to CATSDLPRDSSTDTQYF.

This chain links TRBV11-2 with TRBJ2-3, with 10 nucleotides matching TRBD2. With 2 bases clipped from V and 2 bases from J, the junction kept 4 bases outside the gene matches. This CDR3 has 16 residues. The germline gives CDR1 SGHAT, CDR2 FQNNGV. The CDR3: CASSLLLAGDTDTQYF. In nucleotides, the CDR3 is TGTGCCAGCAGCTTATTGCTAGCGGGGGACACAGATACGCAGTATTTT.

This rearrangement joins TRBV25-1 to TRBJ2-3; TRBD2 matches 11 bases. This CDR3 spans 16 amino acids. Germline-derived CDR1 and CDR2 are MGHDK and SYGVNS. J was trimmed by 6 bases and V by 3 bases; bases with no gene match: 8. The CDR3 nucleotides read TGTGCCAGCAGTGACTTTGGGACTAGCGGCCAGGATACGCAGTATTTT. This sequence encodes CASSDFGTSGQDTQYF.